The entry below gives a single T cell receptor (beta chain) sequence along with its context. Its antigen is unidentified. TCRdb re-derived calls from the 5' RACE reads in MiXCR, one entry per CDR3 protein. The data show 300,000 to 400,000 distinct CDR3 sequences, around 27% seen once. This sample was included in a study of T-cell memory formation after mild COVID-19. This CDR3 region has 13 residues. In germline, CDR1 is LGHDT, CDR2 YNNKEL (reference sequence). The V end was cut by 1 base, the J end by 8 bases, with 11 bases between. Broader study findings: Several responding clones turned up in pre-infection memory, indicating that cross-reactive memory may have taken part. Day 15 to 85 contractors were CD4/CD8 balanced; later expanders leaned CD4+.

The TCR sequence derives from an adult woman who had mild COVID-19 (a few samples of this study predate the infection). Cell type and time point are not known. Input material: PBMCs or a T cell subset sorted from them (not recorded which). The V gene is TRBV3-1, the J gene TRBJ1-2; D is unresolved. Here the CDR3 DNA reads TGTGCCAGCAGCCAAGTCAAGGAAATGGGCTACACCTTC. Amino acid sequence: CASSQVKEMGYTF.